These T cell receptor beta chains were read from a single sample in a study of blood T cell repertoires in COVID-19. Using immunoSEQ multiplex PCR, the repertoire was profiled, and TCRdb retains in-frame clones only, with some absent. The table shows approximately 300,000 clones, with approximately 89% occurring only once. The sample comprised peripheral blood. The receptors come from a woman under 40 with COVID-19, enrolled during active disease. Both conserved end residues are part of each CDR3. The order of the fields is J gene, clone size, D gene, V gene, CDR3 protein, CDR3 DNA. D genes are given only for firm matches. Only some rows state a clone size, as once, few, many or a class for expanded clones.

j_call: TRBJ1-2
clone_size: NA
d_call: NA
v_call: TRBV13
cdr3_aa: CASSLRSRLNYGYTF
cdr3_nt: TGTGCCAGCAGCTTAAGGTCGAGGCTGAACTATGGCTACACCTTC

j_call: TRBJ1-2
clone_size: NA
d_call: NA
v_call: TRBV5-1
cdr3_aa: CASSLTGQWVNYGYTF
cdr3_nt: TGCGCCAGCAGCTTGACGGGTCAATGGGTTAACTATGGCTACACCTTC

j_call: TRBJ1-2
clone_size: NA
d_call: TRBD1
v_call: TRBV7-9
cdr3_aa: CASSPNRGIGYGYTF
cdr3_nt: TGTGCCAGCAGCCCTAACAGGGGAATCGGCTATGGCTACACCTTC

j_call: TRBJ2-3
clone_size: NA
d_call: NA
v_call: TRBV4-3
cdr3_aa: CASSQNGGADTQYF
cdr3_nt: TGCGCCAGCAGCCAAAATGGGGGCGCGGATACGCAGTATTTT

j_call: TRBJ1-2
clone_size: NA
d_call: TRBD1
v_call: TRBV27
cdr3_aa: CASSLSGTGGYGYTF
cdr3_nt: TGTGCCAGCAGTTTGTCCGGGACAGGGGGCTATGGCTACACCTTC

j_call: TRBJ2-3
clone_size: NA
d_call: NA
v_call: TRBV11-3
cdr3_aa: CASSLYSSTDTQYF
cdr3_nt: TGTGCCAGCAGCCTCTATAGTAGCACAGATACGCAGTATTTT

j_call: TRBJ2-7
clone_size: NA
d_call: TRBD2
v_call: TRBV2
cdr3_aa: CASSESVSGGALFEQYF
cdr3_nt: TGTGCCAGCAGTGAATCGGTCAGCGGGGGGGCTTTATTCGAGCAGTACTTC

j_call: TRBJ1-2
clone_size: once
d_call: NA
v_call: TRBV15
cdr3_aa: CATSRAGDWTNYGYTF
cdr3_nt: TGTGCCACCAGCAGAGCCGGGGATTGGACTAACTATGGCTACACCTTC

j_call: TRBJ2-5
clone_size: NA
d_call: TRBD1
v_call: TRBV2
cdr3_aa: CASSRERGPRETQYF
cdr3_nt: TGTGCCAGCAGCCGCGAGAGGGGGCCCCGAGAGACCCAGTACTTC

j_call: TRBJ1-4
clone_size: NA
d_call: TRBD1
v_call: TRBV10-3
cdr3_aa: CAISHQQPDRFATNEKLFF
cdr3_nt: TGTGCCATCAGTCATCAACAACCGGACAGGTTTGCAACTAATGAAAAACTGTTTTTT

j_call: TRBJ1-6
clone_size: once
d_call: NA
v_call: TRBV4-1
cdr3_aa: CASSQDTQQNSPLHF
cdr3_nt: TGCGCCAGCAGCCAAGATACACAGCAGAATTCACCCCTCCACTTT

j_call: TRBJ2-1
clone_size: NA
d_call: NA
v_call: TRBV7-2
cdr3_aa: CASSFDSSRVNEQFF
cdr3_nt: TGTGCCAGCAGCTTCGACAGTTCCCGAGTCAATGAGCAGTTCTTC

j_call: TRBJ1-2
clone_size: NA
d_call: NA
v_call: TRBV7-9
cdr3_aa: CASSLSNGGYTF
cdr3_nt: TGTGCCAGCAGCTTATCCAACGGTGGCTACACCTTC

j_call: TRBJ2-2
clone_size: NA
d_call: TRBD2
v_call: TRBV7-6
cdr3_aa: CASSPRLAGDTGELFF
cdr3_nt: TGTGCCAGCAGCCCCAGACTAGCGGGGGACACCGGGGAGCTGTTTTTT

j_call: TRBJ1-1
clone_size: NA
d_call: NA
v_call: TRBV27
cdr3_aa: CASSLSGMARAFF
cdr3_nt: TGTGCCAGCAGTTTAAGCGGGATGGCCAGGGCGTTCTTT

j_call: TRBJ1-2
clone_size: NA
d_call: TRBD1
v_call: TRBV20-1
cdr3_aa: CSASQGEAYGYTF
cdr3_nt: TGCAGTGCTAGTCAGGGGGAGGCCTATGGCTACACCTTC

j_call: TRBJ1-1
clone_size: NA
d_call: NA
v_call: TRBV12-3/TRBV12-4
cdr3_aa: CASSFSNLEAFF
cdr3_nt: TGTGCCAGCAGTTTCTCAAACTTGGAAGCTTTCTTT

j_call: TRBJ2-1
clone_size: NA
d_call: TRBD2
v_call: TRBV7-6
cdr3_aa: CASSLGLADEQFF
cdr3_nt: TGTGCCAGCAGCTTAGGCCTAGCGGATGAACAGTTCTTC

j_call: TRBJ2-7
clone_size: NA
d_call: TRBD2
v_call: TRBV7-3
cdr3_aa: CASSRLGGAVYEEQYF
cdr3_nt: TGTGCCAGCAGCCGATTGGGAGGGGCCGTTTACGAGGAGCAGTACTTC

j_call: TRBJ1-1
clone_size: NA
d_call: NA
v_call: TRBV12-3/TRBV12-4
cdr3_aa: CASSPERRRAFF
cdr3_nt: TGTGCCAGCAGCCCCGAGCGGAGGCGGGCTTTCTTT